Detailed here is one T cell receptor (beta chain). The antigen remains unidentified. At one end the junction does not follow the germline gene, possibly because of a read error. Researchers generated TCR beta cDNA from roughly 520 ng of total RNA, relying on a constant-region primer. It was through three nested multiplex PCR rounds of slightly modified ARM-PCR that TCR beta libraries arose. Primers for the first two PCR rounds were TRBV1-TRBV30 forward primers and a C-beta reverse primer (about 9 cycles per round). TCRdb reanalysed the multiplex PCR reads using MiXCR and keeps one entry per CDR3 protein. The data hold 55,000 to 65,000 distinct CDR3 sequences, with about three quarters observed a single time. The data originate from a study of tumor-infiltrating lymphocytes in primary liver carcinoma. Study-wide points: Tumor region pairs shared more overlap than did tumor-adjacent and tumor-blood pairs.

The CDR3 spans 17 residues. Germline V gene lookup returns CDR1 SGHAT and CDR2 FQNNGV. Unsorted bulk tissue of about 18-32 mg yielded co-extracted RNA and DNA. Sequenced: liver tumor tissue from sampling region 2. Subset reported: tumor region T2, inferior pole. The chain employs TRBV11-2 and TRBJ2-2; 7 bases fit TRBD2. The source of this sequence is a man aged 40-50 years with primary liver carcinoma and hepatitis B virus infection. In nucleotides, the CDR3 is TGTGCCAGCAGATTAGCATTAGGAGGGGCGAACAGCGGGGAGCTCTTTTTT. Translating it yields CASRLALGGANSGELFF.